This TCR beta chain was retrieved from a study of blood T cells in healthy people across ages. Study-wide context: About one barcoded beta molecule per two T cells was the capture yield of template switching.

General study findings and limits: Naive T cell percentage showed a strong correlation with TCR beta diversity.

The CDR3 is 15 amino acids. CDR1 is KGHSH, CDR2 LQKENI, per germline. Donors ranged from about 6 to 90 years old and were healthy Caucasians in Russia. Comment on this clonotype: Its specificity is unknown.

Primers used in a second PCR of about 6 to 12 cycles were a sample-barcoded 5' primer and a J-beta primer mix. A single record per CDR3 protein comes from TCRdb applying MiXCR to the 5' RACE reads. Of almost 1 million distinct CDR3 sequences in the sample, roughly half are singletons; the top ten hold roughly a fifth. This sequence joins TRBV18 and TRBJ2-5; the match to TRBD1 covers 9 bases. The end of the DNA is better explained by TRBJ2-7, so the J call may be wrong. The clonotype was recovered from a woman in her sixties or seventies in good health. The sample was blood. The CDR3 region is CASSPHPGQGYEQYF. CDR3 coding DNA: TGTGCCAGCTCACCACATCCGGGACAGGGCTACGAGCAGTACTTC.